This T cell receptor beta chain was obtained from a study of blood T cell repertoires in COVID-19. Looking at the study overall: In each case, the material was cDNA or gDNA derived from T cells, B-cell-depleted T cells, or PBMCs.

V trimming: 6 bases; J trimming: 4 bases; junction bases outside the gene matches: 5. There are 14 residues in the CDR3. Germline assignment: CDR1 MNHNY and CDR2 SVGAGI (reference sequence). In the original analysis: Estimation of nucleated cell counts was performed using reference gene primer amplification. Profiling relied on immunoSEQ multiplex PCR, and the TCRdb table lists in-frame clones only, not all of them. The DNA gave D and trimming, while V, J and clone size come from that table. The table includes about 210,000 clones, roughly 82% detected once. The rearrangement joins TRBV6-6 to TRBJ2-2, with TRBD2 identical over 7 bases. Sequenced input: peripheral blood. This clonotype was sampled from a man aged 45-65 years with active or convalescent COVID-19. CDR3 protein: CASSPTSPTGELFF. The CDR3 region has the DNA TGTGCCAGCAGCCCGACTAGCCCCACCGGGGAGCTGTTTTTT.